This T cell receptor beta chain was found in a study of shared clonotypes between healthy human individuals. A remark on this clone: The antigen is unknown.

The protocol was immunoSEQ multiplex PCR, while the TCRdb copy is restricted to in-frame clones and leaves out a portion. The sample has 150,000 to 200,000 clones; over 80% are singletons. There are 13 residues in the CDR3. Germline loops: CDR1 LNHDA, CDR2 SQIVND (reference sequence). General study findings and limits: Generally, naive subsets came out with larger estimated richness than memory subsets. A few donors had 4% to 5% of their naive CD4 clonotypes in common. Non-shared clonotypes had lower generation probabilities than those shared by all four donors. In this cohort, only blood was sampled, and tissue repertoires likely differ.

J is TRBJ2-5 and V is TRBV19, with TRBD2 matching over 8 bases. The assigned J gene may be wrong: the sequence end matches TRBJ2-7 better. This clonotype was sampled from a woman aged 25 to 39 in good health. The specimen sequenced was naive CD4+ T cells sorted from blood. Stated subset: CD45RA+ positively selected. The CDR3 spells CASGGLALYEQYF. The CDR3 bases are TGTGCCAGTGGAGGACTAGCCCTCTACGAGCAGTACTTC.